What follows are 21 T cell receptor beta chains derived from one specimen sequenced in a study of blood T cell repertoires in COVID-19. TCRdb's copy holds only in-frame clones and misses some; the assay was immunoSEQ multiplex PCR. Of 200,000 to 250,000 clones listed, approximately 86% are singletons. Source material: PBMCs or T cells enriched from blood (not recorded which). These receptors all stem from a woman in her forties or fifties who had recovered from COVID-19.

This clone was seen only a few times. The chain joins TRBV15 to TRBJ2-7, with 8 bases that match TRBD2. The germline gives CDR1 LNHNV, CDR2 YYDKDF (reference sequence). There are 19 residues in the CDR3. J lost 3 bases, V lost 4 bases, and 20 bases had no gene match. This CDR3 reads CATSNMVPNRREALYEQYF. The CDR3 coding sequence is TGTGCCACCAGCAACATGGTCCCCAATCGGCGGGAGGCCCTCTACGAGCAGTACTTC.

The rearrangement joins TRBV5-1 to TRBJ2-7; tentative D call: TRBD2 (5 bases). CDR3 length: 15 amino acids. CDR1 is SGHRS, CDR2 YFSETQ, per germline. Trimming stripped 5 bases from V and 3 bases from J, with 18 bases between. The CDR3, as DNA: TGCGCCAGCAGGCCGCTAGTAAGCGGATACTACGAGCAGTACTTC. Protein product: CASRPLVSGYYEQYF.

The chain links TRBV3-1 (or the pseudogene TRBV3-2) to TRBJ2-7, with 11 bases fitting TRBD2. The CDR3 contains 15 residues. Germline CDR1 reads LGHDT; CDR2 reads YNNKEL (reference sequence). The ends lost 1 base at V and 3 bases at J; junction bases unmatched: 2. The CDR3, as DNA: TGTGCCAGCAGCCAAGTCACTAGCGGGAGCTACGAGCAGTACTTC. Translating it yields CASSQVTSGSYEQYF.

V is TRBV6-5 and J is TRBJ2-3; 7 bases line up with TRBD2. V dropped 9 bases and J dropped 5; count of bases not matched to a gene: 8. The germline gives CDR1 MNHEY, CDR2 SVGAGI. The CDR3 has 13 amino acids. CDR3 protein: CASIQSGEDTQYF. The CDR3 region has the DNA TGTGCCAGTATCCAAAGCGGGGAAGATACGCAGTATTTT.

This sequence joins TRBV10-3 and TRBJ1-4, with D possibly matching TRBD1 (5 bases). The V gene lost 1 base and the J gene lost 12 bases, with 15 bases spanning the gap. The CDR3 is 14 amino acids. The germline gives CDR1 ENHRY, CDR2 SYGVKD. In nucleotides, the CDR3 is TGTGCCATCAGTGAGTGGCAGGGACGGAGGGAACTGTTTTTT. Its translation: CAISEWQGRRELFF.

The chain has TRBV29-1 and TRBJ1-1, with TRBD1 matching over 10 bases. Germline V gene data show CDR1 as SQVTM and CDR2 as ANQGSEA. V lost 7 bases and J lost 1; bases outside the gene matches: 3. CDR3 length: 13 residues. Here the CDR3 reads CSARQGANTEAFF. The CDR3 DNA is TGCAGCGCCAGACAGGGGGCGAACACTGAAGCTTTCTTT.

This chain joins TRBV28 and TRBJ1-2; 7 bases match TRBD1. V was clipped by 5 bases and J by 3 bases; unmatched bases: 6. Germline V gives CDR1 MDHEN, CDR2 SYDVKM. CDR3 length: 14 residues. CDR3 region: CASSPRQGYYGYTF. The CDR3 coding sequence is TGTGCCAGCAGTCCAAGACAGGGATACTATGGCTACACCTTC.

This sequence joins TRBV10-1 and TRBJ2-7, with D perhaps TRBD2 (5 bases). The CDR3 has 14 amino acids. CDR1 and CDR2 (germline): WNHNN, SYGVQD (reference sequence). V gave up 3 bases and J gave up 2 bases, with 11 bases separating them. CDR3 region: CASSDRDYPYEQYF. CDR3 nucleotides: TGCGCCAGCAGTGATCGGGATTACCCCTACGAGCAGTACTTC.

The chain recombines TRBV7-9 with TRBJ1-2; D is unresolved. Germline V CDR1 and CDR2: SEHNR, FQNEAQ (reference sequence). Trimming shortened V by 0 bases and J by 6 bases, and 11 bases separated the two germline ends. This CDR3 contains 14 residues. CDR3 sequence reads: CASSLAFSGNGYTF. Here the CDR3 DNA reads TGTGCCAGCAGCTTAGCGTTCTCGGGTAATGGCTACACCTTC.

V usage is TRBV28 and J usage is TRBJ2-2; 7 positions match TRBD1. V dropped 3 bases and J dropped 4; count of bases not matched to a gene: 2. This CDR3 region has 14 residues. The germline V gene encodes CDR1 MDHEN and CDR2 SYDVKM. Written as DNA, the CDR3 is TGTGCCAGCAGTTTTGCAGGGGGCACCGGGGAGCTGTTTTTT. Amino acid sequence: CASSFAGGTGELFF.

This chain uses TRBV2 with TRBJ2-1; 7 bases map to TRBD2. Germline assignment: CDR1 SNHLY and CDR2 FYNNEI. The CDR3 consists of 15 residues. The V and J ends lost 3 bases and 4 bases, in that order; junction bases with no gene match: 6. The CDR3 coding sequence is TGTGCCAGCAGTGACGGCGGGAGTCGGTACAATGAGCAGTTCTTC. Protein product: CASSDGGSRYNEQFF.

This chain links TRBV28 with TRBJ2-7; the match to TRBD1 covers 9 bases. Trimming at V came to 2 bases and at J to 6 bases, leaving 8 bases not matched to a gene. Germline CDR1 and CDR2: MDHEN and SYDVKM. The CDR3 length is 15 residues. The DNA of the CDR3 is TGTGCCAGCAGTTTAGCCGGGACAGGGTCCCTCGAGCAGTACTTC. It is translated as CASSLAGTGSLEQYF.

The genes are TRBV12-3 or TRBV12-4 and TRBJ1-1, with TRBD1 as a possible D gene (5 bases). V was cut by 6 bases and J by 5 bases, with 13 bases left in between. This CDR3 contains 13 residues. CDR3 in DNA: TGTGCCAGCAGCCTGCAGGGAGGGACTGAAGCTTTCTTT. It yields the protein CASSLQGGTEAFF.

The rearrangement links TRBV2 to TRBJ2-1; 9 nucleotides agree with TRBD1. CDR1 and CDR2 from the germline V gene are SNHLY and FYNNEI. This CDR3 region has 14 residues. Losses at the gene ends were 5 bases for V and 4 bases for J; bases not matched to a gene: 3. CDR3 protein: CASSPDRGYNEQFF. DNA for the CDR3: TGTGCCAGCAGTCCGGACAGGGGATACAATGAGCAGTTCTTC.

This clone occurred once. The chain has TRBV6-5 and TRBJ1-1, with D tentatively TRBD1 (5 bases). Germline loops: CDR1 MNHEY, CDR2 SVGAGI. Trimming cost V 10 bases and J 4 bases, with 16 bases left between them. The CDR3 length is 13 residues. The CDR3 sequence: CATTSGQSTEAFF. In DNA form, the CDR3 reads TGTGCCACGACGTCAGGGCAAAGCACTGAAGCTTTCTTT.

The chain carries TRBV18 and TRBJ1-1; 7 bases line up with TRBD1. The V gene end was trimmed by 3 bases and the J gene end by 2 bases; junction bases not matched to a gene: 6. The length of the CDR3 is 15 residues. The germline gives CDR1 KGHSH, CDR2 LQKENI. CDR3 sequence (DNA): TGTGCCAGCTCACCGGCATACAGGGGAAACACTGAAGCTTTCTTT. Residues: CASSPAYRGNTEAFF.

The chain combines TRBV24-1 with TRBJ2-3; D perhaps matches TRBD2 (6 bases). V was pared by 4 bases and J by 0 bases, with 13 bases between. The CDR3 runs 16 residues. Per the germline V gene, CDR1 is KGHDR and CDR2 is SFDVKD. CDR3 DNA sequence: TGTGCCACCAGTGACCCGAGCGGGCGGAGCACAGATACGCAGTATTTT. It specifies CATSDPSGRSTDTQYF.

The V and J genes are TRBV28 and TRBJ2-7; D is ambiguous. From germline, CDR1 is MDHEN and CDR2 SYDVKM. This CDR3 has 12 amino acids. Trimming removed 6 bases at V and 1 base at J, with 7 bases between. CDR3 amino acids: CASRANSYEQYF. The CDR3 coding sequence is TGTGCCAGCAGAGCTAATTCCTACGAGCAGTACTTC.

This rearrangement joins TRBV10-1 to TRBJ2-7; D gene uncertain. The V end was cut by 1 base, the J end by 0 bases, with 13 bases between. There are 16 residues in the CDR3. Germline CDR1 and CDR2: WNHNN and SYGVQD (reference sequence). The CDR3 DNA reads TGCGCCAGCAGTGAGTGTCACTTTAGACTCTCCTACGAGCAGTACTTC. It encodes CASSECHFRLSYEQYF.

The J gene is TRBJ2-3, the V gene TRBV5-1, with 13 positions matching TRBD2. V shed 4 bases, J shed 6 bases, and the junction held 5 bases outside the gene matches. CDR1 is SGHRS and CDR2 is YFSETQ in the germline V gene. This CDR3 region has 15 residues. CDR3 DNA sequence: TGCGCCAGCAGCGGGACTAGCGGGAATAGGGATACGCAGTATTTT. This gives the protein CASSGTSGNRDTQYF. Full variable domain (outside the CDR3, taken from reference TRBV5-1 and TRBJ2-3): KAGVTQTPRYLIKTRGQQVTLSCSPISGHRSVSWYQQTPGQGLQFLFEYFSETQRNKGNFPGRFSGRQFSNSRSEMNVSTLELGDSALYLCASSGTSGNRDTQYFGPGTRLTVL.

V usage is TRBV21-1 and J usage is TRBJ2-5; TRBD1, the table's D call, lacks a check against the DNA. TRBV21-1 is reported as a pseudogene. This CDR3 is 13 amino acids long. DNA of the CDR3: TGTGCCAGCAAAACAGGGCCTCAAGAGACCCAGTACTTC. Translation: CASKTGPQETQYF.